These 15 T cell receptor beta chains were all obtained from the same sample, sequenced in a study of T cell responses to AZD1222 COVID-19 vaccine (dated by TCRdb to about 2021). The library came from the immunoSEQ multiplex PCR assay. TCRdb stores this immuneACCESS table with in-frame sequences only. Part of the clones is absent; in the studies checked, under half of the shortfall reflects unresolved V genes, and no reason is known for the rest. The sample table contains 250,000 to 300,000 clones; only one count was recorded for 85% to 95% of them. The top ten constitute 0.55% of the sample. The time point label, read with the paper, signifies: about 28 days (+/-7) after the second vaccine dose. Sample: peripheral blood, taken 28 days after the second AZD1222 dose. Receptors were obtained from an adult who received the AZD1222 COVID-19 vaccine.

This clone was counted a single time. This rearrangement joins TRBV7-3 to TRBJ1-1, with 9 nucleotides matching TRBD1. This CDR3 has 13 residues. The germline CDR1 and CDR2 sequences are SGHTA and FQGTGA. Trimming took 3 bases from V and 5 from J; bases not matched to a gene: 1. The CDR3 DNA reads TGTGCCAGCAGCTTCGGACAGGGGACTGAAGCTTTCTTT. As protein: CASSFGQGTEAFF.

This chain uses TRBV28 with TRBJ1-4; 11 bases match TRBD1. V lost 6 bases, J lost 8 bases, and 8 bases stayed unmatched. Germline loops: CDR1 MDHEN, CDR2 SYDVKM. CDR3 size: 15 residues. The CDR3 sequence: CASRGTGGSREKLFF. The DNA of the CDR3 is TGTGCCAGCAGAGGGACAGGGGGATCTCGCGAAAAACTGTTTTTT.

V and J are TRBV19 and TRBJ2-5; no reliable D call. Germline loops: CDR1 LNHDA, CDR2 SQIVND (reference sequence). The CDR3 is made up of 13 amino acids. V was trimmed by 4 bases and J by 2 bases, leaving 8 bases between them. The CDR3 protein is CASSSSGQETQYF. CDR3 in DNA: TGTGCCAGTAGTAGTTCGGGTCAAGAGACCCAGTACTTC.

The chain employs TRBV10-3 and TRBJ2-7; 9 bases are shared with TRBD1. The CDR3 length is 13 residues. In germline, CDR1 is ENHRY, CDR2 SYGVKD. The trim removed 8 bases at V and 4 bases at J, leaving 6 bases unmatched. In DNA form, the CDR3 reads TGTGCCATCTCGACAGGGGGGGATTACGAGCAGTACTTC. Encoded protein: CAISTGGDYEQYF.

The chain is built from TRBV7-9 and TRBJ1-1; TRBD1 aligns across 9 bases. The CDR3 sequence is 16 residues long. In germline, CDR1 is SEHNR, CDR2 FQNEAQ (reference sequence). V shed 4 bases, J shed 5 bases, and the junction held 11 bases outside the gene matches. In DNA, the CDR3 is TGTGCCAGCAGCTCCCCGGGACAGGGCTTCAAAACTGAAGCTTTCTTT. Its protein is CASSSPGQGFKTEAFF.

The CDR3 sequence: CASSPSNYGYTF. The CDR3 DNA is TGCGCCAGCTCCCCGTCGAACTATGGCTACACCTTC. This chain links TRBV5-1 with TRBJ1-2; no definite D call. The CDR3 runs to 12 residues. Germline assignment: CDR1 SGHRS and CDR2 YFSETQ. With 7 bases removed from V and 2 bases from J, the gap between germline ends came to 9 bases.

This sequence joins TRBV3-1 (or the pseudogene TRBV3-2) and TRBJ2-7; 8 positions match TRBD2. The CDR3 runs to 13 residues. The germline gives CDR1 LGHDT, CDR2 YNNKEL (reference sequence). The trim removed 9 bases at V and 0 bases at J, leaving 4 bases unmatched. Here the CDR3 reads CASRLASSYEQYF. CDR3 DNA sequence: TGTGCCAGTCGACTAGCGAGCTCCTACGAGCAGTACTTC.

Here the CDR3 reads CASTPAGTDTQYF. The DNA of the CDR3 is TGTGCCAGCACCCCGGCGGGGACAGATACGCAGTATTTT. The chain is built from TRBV12-3 or TRBV12-4 and TRBJ2-3; weak D call: TRBD2 (6 bases). This CDR3 spans 13 amino acids. V lost 7 bases and J lost 3, with 11 bases in between.

The rearrangement links TRBV2 to TRBJ1-2; 10 bases align to TRBD1. V dropped 7 bases and J dropped 3; count of bases not matched to a gene: 2. CDR3 length equals 13 residues. Germline loops: CDR1 SNHLY, CDR2 FYNNEI. The CDR3 here is CASMGTGDYGYTF. In DNA, the CDR3 is TGTGCCAGCATGGGGACAGGGGACTATGGCTACACCTTC.

CDR3 residues: CASSLSVDTEAFF. The CDR3 DNA is TGTGCCAGCAGTTTATCCGTAGACACTGAAGCTTTCTTT. The chain links TRBV27 to TRBJ1-1; no definite D call. Germline V CDR1 and CDR2: MNHEY, SMNVEV (reference sequence). The CDR3 is made up of 13 amino acids. V dropped 0 bases and J dropped 3 bases, with 5 bases sitting between them.

The chain is built from TRBV6-1 and TRBJ2-1, with 10 bases aligning to TRBD2. Germline V gene sequence: CDR1 MNHNS, CDR2 SASEGT. The J segment lost 7 bases and the V segment lost 4 bases, leaving 10 bases of the junction unmatched. This CDR3 has 16 residues. CDR3 loop: CASSGVAGGLWNEQFF. DNA for the CDR3: TGTGCCAGCAGTGGGGTAGCGGGGGGCCTCTGGAATGAGCAGTTCTTC.

This clone was seen just once. Written as DNA, the CDR3 is TGTGCCAGCAGCATCGAGGCAGATACGCAGTATTTT. Protein sequence: CASSIEADTQYF. The chain joins TRBV9 to TRBJ2-3; D unresolved. The CDR3 sequence is 12 residues long. Trimming took off 4 bases at V and 4 bases at J, with 7 bases between the two ends. Germline V lookup: CDR1 SGDLS, CDR2 YYNGEE.

V is TRBV30 and J is TRBJ2-3; 9 nucleotides agree with TRBD2. Germline V gene sequence: CDR1 GTSNPN, CDR2 SVGIG (reference sequence). This CDR3 comprises 14 residues. V lost 2 bases and J lost 3; bases outside the gene matches: 3. DNA of the CDR3: TGTGCCTGGAGTCTGACTAGCGGTACAGATACGCAGTATTTT. This codes for CAWSLTSGTDTQYF.

J is TRBJ2-7 and V is TRBV11-2; 12 bases are a match to TRBD2. Unmatched junction bases numbered 3, after V lost 4 bases and J lost 5 bases. Per the germline V gene, CDR1 is SGHAT and CDR2 is FQNNGV. The length of the CDR3 is 14 residues. CDR3 protein: CASSYLAGGNEQYF. The CDR3 DNA is TGTGCCAGCAGCTATCTAGCGGGGGGGAACGAGCAGTACTTC.

The J gene is TRBJ2-7, the V gene TRBV12-5; TRBD2 matches at 11 bases. Germline V gene lookup returns CDR1 LGHNT and CDR2 FRNRAP. The junction had 11 bases not matched to a gene; V was cut back by 7 bases and J by 3 bases. The CDR3 length is 16 residues. CDR3 sequence (DNA): TGTGCTAGTGCTAAAGGGGGGACTAGCGGATTCTACGAGCAGTACTTC. Translated, it gives CASAKGGTSGFYEQYF.